This T cell receptor (beta chain) originates from a study of blood T cell repertoires in COVID-19. Study information: Collection of acute and convalescent COVID-19 samples took place in the United States, Italy and Spain.

The protocol was immunoSEQ multiplex PCR, while the TCRdb copy is restricted to in-frame clones and leaves out a portion. The sample has about 59,000 clones, approximately 80% seen once. The germline gives CDR1 SGHNT, CDR2 YENEEA. J was trimmed by 1 base and V by 5 bases; bases with no gene match: 11. The CDR3 sequence is 17 residues long. Material for sequencing was peripheral blood. This TCR derives from an elderly man with acute or convalescent COVID-19. J is TRBJ2-1 and V is TRBV11-3, with 7 bases that match TRBD2. CDR3 nucleotide sequence: TGTGCCAGCAGCCCGTCCTTAAGCGGGATGTCCTACAATGAGCAGTTCTTC. This codes for CASSPSLSGMSYNEQFF.